One and the same sample provided the 21 T cell receptor beta chains below, sequenced in a study of blood T cell repertoires in COVID-19. Sequenced by immunoSEQ multiplex PCR; TCRdb stores in-frame clones only, minus some. Among tens of thousands of clones listed, about nine tenths were seen once. Sequenced input: peripheral blood. All receptors derive from a human donor with active COVID-19. The donor label of this sample is uncertain.

V usage is TRBV28 and J usage is TRBJ1-5; 7 bases fit TRBD1. V shed 7 bases and J 2 bases; nucleotides not matched to a gene: 5. The length of the CDR3 is 14 residues. Germline CDR1 reads MDHEN; CDR2 reads SYDVKM. The CDR3, as DNA: TGTGCCAGCACCAAAGGACAGGGCAATCAGCCCCAGCATTTT. It codes for CASTKGQGNQPQHF. Looking up the rest from reference TRBV28 and TRBJ1-5 gives the full variable domain: DVKVTQSSRYLVKRTGEKVFLECVQDMDHENMFWYRQDPGLGLRLIYFSYDVKMKEKGDIPEGYSVSREKKERFSLILESASTNQTSMYLCASTKGQGNQPQHFGDGTRLSIL.

The rearrangement joins TRBV9 to TRBJ2-5, with TRBD2 as a possible D gene (6 bases). The V end lost 0 bases, the J end lost 4 bases, and 13 bases lay between the germline ends. Germline V CDR1 and CDR2: SGDLS, YYNGEE. This CDR3 has 15 residues. CDR3 amino acids: CASSVGWMGGETQYF. The CDR3 bases are TGTGCCAGCAGCGTAGGCTGGATGGGGGGAGAGACCCAGTACTTC.

The rearrangement uses TRBV5-1 and TRBJ2-2, with TRBD1 matching over 9 bases. V dropped 1 base and J dropped 2; count of bases not matched to a gene: 3. Germline CDR1 is SGHRS and CDR2 is YFSETQ. This CDR3 has 16 residues. Written as DNA, the CDR3 is TGCGCCAGCAGCTTGTCGGGACAGGGTAACACCGGGGAGCTGTTTTTT. Protein sequence: CASSLSGQGNTGELFF.

Comment on this clone: The sample has other DNA sequences that encode this CDR3 too. The chain has TRBV7-2 and TRBJ1-3; D is ambiguous. The length of the CDR3 is 15 residues. Trimming stripped 5 bases from V and 0 bases from J, with 11 bases between. Germline CDR1 reads SGHTA; CDR2 reads FQGNSA. CDR3 coding DNA: TGTGCCAGCAGCCCCCGGCGGGGCTCTGGAAACACCATATATTTT. The encoded protein is CASSPRRGSGNTIYF.

The chain recombines TRBV27 with TRBJ1-5; D remains unclear. Germline CDR1 reads MNHEY; CDR2 reads SMNVEV (reference sequence). The CDR3 has 17 amino acids. V dropped 0 bases and J dropped 0 bases, with 12 bases sitting between them. CDR3 protein: CASSLSMAQYSNQPQHF. CDR3 sequence (DNA): TGTGCCAGCAGTTTATCGATGGCACAATATAGCAATCAGCCCCAGCATTTT.

This chain joins TRBV5-1 and TRBJ1-3; D perhaps matches TRBD1 (5 bases). This CDR3 is built from 14 residues. V was pared by 0 bases and J by 1 base, with 5 bases between. Germline values: CDR1 SGHRS, CDR2 YFSETQ. The DNA of the CDR3 is TGCGCCAGCAGCTTGGGACAGTCTGGAAACACCATATATTTT. This codes for CASSLGQSGNTIYF.

In this sample, this clone turned up a few times. The J gene is TRBJ2-1, the V gene TRBV4-2; tentatively, D is TRBD2 (6 bases). The CDR3 is 15 amino acids. V was clipped by 4 bases and J by 5 bases, with 15 bases between them. The V gene's germline CDR1 is LGHNA and CDR2 YNFKEQ. The CDR3 is CASSPGDLRDNEQFF. The CDR3, as DNA: TGTGCCAGCAGCCCCGGGGACTTGCGGGACAATGAGCAGTTCTTC.

V usage is TRBV29-1 and J usage is TRBJ2-2, with 8 bases fitting TRBD2. The CDR3 extends over 17 amino acids. Germline assignment: CDR1 SQVTM and CDR2 ANQGSEA. Trimming cost V 4 bases and J 0 bases; bases outside gene matches: 10. CDR3 bases: TGCAGCGTTGCTCGAGAAAAAGCGGGAGCGAACACCGGGGAGCTGTTTTTT. It translates to CSVAREKAGANTGELFF.

The chain employs TRBV7-2 and TRBJ2-7; D is unresolved. Germline-derived CDR1 and CDR2 are SGHTA and FQGNSA. V gave up 4 bases and J gave up 9 bases, with 10 bases separating them. CDR3 length: 11 amino acids. The CDR3 sequence: CASSSGLVQYF. CDR3 DNA: TGTGCCAGCAGCTCCGGTCTAGTGCAGTACTTC.

The gene calls are TRBV27 and TRBJ2-3; 8 bases fit TRBD1. J was trimmed by 5 bases and V by 3 bases; bases with no gene match: 13. The CDR3 is made up of 17 amino acids. Germline assignment: CDR1 MNHEY and CDR2 SMNVEV (reference sequence). As DNA, the CDR3 is TGTGCCAGCAGTTTTAGTCCGTCGGCAGGGGGCAAAGATACGCAGTATTTT. As protein: CASSFSPSAGGKDTQYF.

V usage is TRBV28 and J usage is TRBJ1-5; 7 nucleotides agree with TRBD1. The J segment lost 4 bases and the V segment lost 7 bases, leaving 13 bases of the junction unmatched. The CDR3 is 16 amino acids. Germline CDR1 reads MDHEN; CDR2 reads SYDVKM. CDR3 sequence (DNA): TGTGCCAGCACACCCGACAGGGAGGAAGGGAATCAGCCCCAGCATTTT. It specifies CASTPDREEGNQPQHF.

This clone was detected only a few times. The J gene is TRBJ1-2, the V gene TRBV7-9; no clear D gene. V shed 2 bases and J shed 8 bases, with 21 bases lying between them. The CDR3 consists of 16 residues. The germline CDR1 and CDR2 sequences are SEHNR and FQNEAQ (reference sequence). CDR3: CASSLMSLGIAGGYTF. Here the CDR3 DNA reads TGTGCCAGCAGCTTAATGTCCTTAGGAATTGCGGGAGGCTACACCTTC.

There are a few counts of this clone. J is TRBJ2-2 and V is TRBV7-8, with D perhaps TRBD1 (6 bases). CDR1 and CDR2 (germline): SGHVS, FQNEAQ. CDR3 size: 14 residues. Trimming shortened V by 5 bases and J by 5 bases, and 12 bases separated the two germline ends. Written as DNA, the CDR3 is TGTGCCAGCAGCCTGACAGGTCGGACCGGGGAGCTGTTTTTT. It yields the protein CASSLTGRTGELFF.

The chain carries TRBV9 and TRBJ2-7; D is ambiguous. Germline V gene lookup returns CDR1 SGDLS and CDR2 YYNGEE. The V end was cut by 0 bases, the J end by 1 base, with 11 bases between. The CDR3 is made up of 15 amino acids. CDR3 residues: CASSVDPLPSYEQYF. DNA of the CDR3: TGTGCCAGCAGCGTAGACCCACTACCTTCCTACGAGCAGTACTTC.

The chain couples TRBV24-1 to TRBJ1-5; TRBD1 matches 7 bases. The CDR3 is 17 residues long. V gave up 3 bases and J gave up 6 bases; unmatched junction bases: 13. From germline, CDR1 is KGHDR and CDR2 SFDVKD. The CDR3 region is CATSDPSLPTGTQPQHF. DNA for the CDR3: TGTGCCACCAGTGATCCGTCCCTCCCGACAGGGACTCAGCCCCAGCATTTT.

This chain connects TRBV9 to TRBJ1-2; no reliable D call. The V end was cut by 5 bases, the J end by 3 bases, with 8 bases between. The CDR3 is made up of 12 amino acids. Germline assignment: CDR1 SGDLS and CDR2 YYNGEE. The CDR3 bases are TGTGCCAGCAGGTCGGGTGACTATGGCTACACCTTC. Translated: CASRSGDYGYTF.

The gene calls are TRBV4-1 and TRBJ2-2; 7 bases fit TRBD2. V shed 2 bases and J 5 bases; nucleotides not matched to a gene: 11. The CDR3 loop spans 17 amino acids. Looked up from germline, CDR1 is MGHRA and CDR2 is YSYEKL. The CDR3 DNA follows: TGCGCCAGCAGCCAAATGGGAGGGAGGGCCGGAACCGGGGAGCTGTTTTTT. This codes for CASSQMGGRAGTGELFF.

The chain carries TRBV5-1 and TRBJ2-1; TRBD2 matches 11 bases. V was clipped by 2 bases and J by 3 bases; unmatched bases: 4. The CDR3 is made up of 16 amino acids. The germline V gene encodes CDR1 SGHRS and CDR2 YFSETQ. The CDR3 region is CASSFGGLADYNEQFF. CDR3 DNA sequence: TGCGCCAGCAGCTTCGGGGGACTAGCGGACTACAATGAGCAGTTCTTC.

The V call is TRBV7-2, the J call TRBJ1-1, with a tentative D call TRBD1 (5 bases). V lost 5 bases to trimming and J lost 0 bases, with 16 bases between them. The CDR3 consists of 16 residues. CDR1 and CDR2 from the germline V gene are SGHTA and FQGNSA. The CDR3 protein is CASSPTRGLLNTEAFF. In nucleotides, the CDR3 is TGTGCCAGCAGCCCCACTCGGGGACTGCTGAACACTGAAGCTTTCTTT.

The V call is TRBV11-3, the J call TRBJ1-1; 7 bases align to TRBD1. Germline V lookup: CDR1 SGHNT, CDR2 YENEEA. This CDR3 is built from 13 residues. The trim removed 4 bases at V and 8 bases at J, leaving 7 bases unmatched. Written as DNA, the CDR3 is TGTGCCAGCAGCTCCCAGGGGGTGGGCGAAGCTTTCTTT. Translation gives CASSSQGVGEAFF.

J is TRBJ1-4 and V is TRBV2; D remains ambiguous. The CDR3 runs 15 residues. Germline assignment: CDR1 SNHLY and CDR2 FYNNEI. The V and J ends lost 6 bases and 0 bases respectively, with 11 bases between them. This CDR3 is CASRRRSPTNEKLFF. CDR3 in DNA: TGTGCCAGCAGGCGGAGGTCTCCAACTAATGAAAAACTGTTTTTT.